This TCR beta chain was captured in a study of T cell clonality in common variable immunodeficiency. CDR1 is LGHNA, CDR2 YNFKEQ, per germline. The CDR3 spans 14 residues. This table comes from immunoSEQ multiplex PCR, and its TCRdb copy is limited to in-frame clones, with some not included. The specimen gives about 37,000 clones without singletons; the ten biggest hold about 0.86%. Patients and controls were mostly of Caucasian heritage. Heparinized whole blood, about 5 to 8.5 ml, came from each donor. Study-wide points: T cell subpopulation sequencing would be needed to explain CVID clonality. Fewer TCRbeta clones were shared among CVID subjects than controls.

This clone was recorded many times. The antigen remains undetermined. One end of the junction does not line up with germline, which may come from a read error. The read terminates 3 residues ahead of where the CDR3 ends, so the germline J gene completes it. Sequenced material: peripheral blood mononuclear cells. The chain has TRBV4-2 and TRBJ1-2, with D tentatively TRBD1 (5 bases). The TCR originated in a person aged 18 to 70 in good health. CDR3: CASSQNRLGNGYTF. The sequenced part of the CDR3 DNA is TGCGCCAGCAGCCAAAACAGGTTAGGGAATGGC.